The rows below give T cell receptor beta chains drawn from one sample of a study of blood T cell repertoires in COVID-19. TCRdb's copy holds only in-frame clones and misses some; the assay was immunoSEQ multiplex PCR. The table records roughly 130,000 clones, about 83% of them present only once. The sequenced sample consisted of peripheral blood. These TCRs come from a man aged 35 to 55 with active or convalescent COVID-19. Each CDR3 is given with its conserved first and last residue. The order of the fields is V gene, CDR3 length, J gene, clone size, D gene, CDR3 DNA, CDR3 protein. A D gene is named only where the DNA matches it firmly. Rows may omit the clone size; those that give it use once, few, many or a size class.

V gene: TRBV3-1/TRBV3-2
CDR3 length: 14
J gene: TRBJ2-7
clone size: NA
D gene: NA
CDR3 DNA: TGTGCCAGCAGCCAAGAGGCGGGGCCCTACGAGCAGTACTTC
CDR3 protein: CASSQEAGPYEQYF

V gene: TRBV5-1
CDR3 length: 14
J gene: TRBJ1-1
clone size: once
D gene: TRBD1
CDR3 DNA: TGCGCCAGCCGACCGACAGGGGCGAACACTGAAGCTTTCTTT
CDR3 protein: CASRPTGANTEAFF

V gene: TRBV11-2
CDR3 length: 15
J gene: TRBJ2-5
clone size: NA
D gene: TRBD2
CDR3 DNA: TGTGCCAGCAGCTTACTAGCGGGGAGTGGTGAGACCCAGTACTTC
CDR3 protein: CASSLLAGSGETQYF

V gene: TRBV5-1
CDR3 length: 15
J gene: TRBJ1-2
clone size: NA
D gene: NA
CDR3 DNA: TGCGCCAGCGCAAGGGTGGACATATCTAACTATGGCTACACCTTC
CDR3 protein: CASARVDISNYGYTF

V gene: TRBV5-6
CDR3 length: 13
J gene: TRBJ1-5
clone size: NA
D gene: NA
CDR3 DNA: TGTGCCAGCAGCTTGCGAGGTTCGGGGCCCCAGCATTTT
CDR3 protein: CASSLRGSGPQHF

V gene: TRBV6-5
CDR3 length: 11
J gene: TRBJ2-7
clone size: NA
D gene: TRBD1
CDR3 DNA: TGTGCCAGCGACGACAGGGGCGAGCAGTACTTC
CDR3 protein: CASDDRGEQYF

V gene: TRBV7-2
CDR3 length: 15
J gene: TRBJ1-4
clone size: NA
D gene: NA
CDR3 DNA: TGTGCCAGCAGCTTTTCGGGGGGATACAATGAAAAACTGTTTTTT
CDR3 protein: CASSFSGGYNEKLFF

V gene: TRBV7-3
CDR3 length: 17
J gene: TRBJ2-2
clone size: NA
D gene: TRBD2
CDR3 DNA: TGTGCCAGCAGCTTGGCTCTGGCGGGGGGTCGTAGCGGGGAGCTGTTTTTT
CDR3 protein: CASSLALAGGRSGELFF

V gene: TRBV24-1
CDR3 length: 16
J gene: TRBJ2-3
clone size: NA
D gene: NA
CDR3 DNA: TGTGCCACCAGTGATGTCACAGGGAAGGGCACAGATACGCAGTATTTT
CDR3 protein: CATSDVTGKGTDTQYF

V gene: TRBV29-1
CDR3 length: 14
J gene: TRBJ1-2
clone size: few
D gene: NA
CDR3 DNA: TGCAGCGCCCTAGGGGTAATGGCTAACTATGGCTACACCTTC
CDR3 protein: CSALGVMANYGYTF

V gene: TRBV5-6
CDR3 length: 16
J gene: TRBJ1-2
clone size: NA
D gene: TRBD1
CDR3 DNA: TGTGCCAGCAGCTATGGGACAGCGACCCTTGGCTATGGCTACACCTTC
CDR3 protein: CASSYGTATLGYGYTF

V gene: TRBV3-1/TRBV3-2
CDR3 length: 14
J gene: TRBJ1-3
clone size: few
D gene: TRBD1
CDR3 DNA: TGTGCCAGCAGCCAGGGGACAGGGGGAAACACCATATATTTT
CDR3 protein: CASSQGTGGNTIYF

V gene: TRBV3-1/TRBV3-2
CDR3 length: 16
J gene: TRBJ1-1
clone size: NA
D gene: TRBD1
CDR3 DNA: TGTGCCAGCAGCCCCAGGGGGGCGCGGTTCGACACTGAAGCTTTCTTT
CDR3 protein: CASSPRGARFDTEAFF

V gene: TRBV5-1
CDR3 length: 14
J gene: TRBJ1-6
clone size: NA
D gene: NA
CDR3 DNA: TGCGCCAGCAGCCCGGTCGGTTATAATTCACCCCTCCACTTT
CDR3 protein: CASSPVGYNSPLHF

V gene: TRBV6-1
CDR3 length: 16
J gene: TRBJ1-5
clone size: NA
D gene: TRBD1
CDR3 DNA: TGTGCCAGCAGTGTTTTCAGGGGGACTGGCAATCAGCCCCAGCATTTT
CDR3 protein: CASSVFRGTGNQPQHF

V gene: TRBV7-9
CDR3 length: 15
J gene: TRBJ2-7
clone size: once
D gene: TRBD2
CDR3 DNA: TGTGCCAGCAGCCTCCAGCGGGGTGCGGGGGGCGAGCAGTACTTC
CDR3 protein: CASSLQRGAGGEQYF

V gene: TRBV7-2
CDR3 length: 15
J gene: TRBJ1-3
clone size: NA
D gene: NA
CDR3 DNA: TGTGCCAGCAGCTTAGTCTGGAGCTCTGGAAACACCATATATTTT
CDR3 protein: CASSLVWSSGNTIYF

V gene: TRBV2
CDR3 length: 12
J gene: TRBJ2-5
clone size: NA
D gene: NA
CDR3 DNA: TGTGCCAGCAGGGGGGAGGCAGAGACCCAGTACTTC
CDR3 protein: CASRGEAETQYF

V gene: TRBV21-1
CDR3 length: 15
J gene: TRBJ2-3
clone size: once
D gene: NA
CDR3 DNA: TGTGCCAGCAGCACACCGGGACTCAGCACAGATACGCAGTATTTT
CDR3 protein: CASSTPGLSTDTQYF

V gene: TRBV7-2
CDR3 length: 16
J gene: TRBJ1-5
clone size: NA
D gene: TRBD1
CDR3 DNA: TGTGCCAGCAGCTTGGGAGCCGGGACAGGCAATCAGCCCCAGCATTTT
CDR3 protein: CASSLGAGTGNQPQHF

V gene: TRBV18
CDR3 length: 15
J gene: TRBJ2-7
clone size: NA
D gene: TRBD1
CDR3 DNA: TGTGCCAGCTCACGAAGGGGGACAGGGCCCTACGAGCAGTACTTC
CDR3 protein: CASSRRGTGPYEQYF

V gene: TRBV19
CDR3 length: 13
J gene: TRBJ2-5
clone size: NA
D gene: NA
CDR3 DNA: TGTGCCAGTAGAGGACAGTCCGCGGGGGCCCAGTACTTC
CDR3 protein: CASRGQSAGAQYF

V gene: TRBV19
CDR3 length: 18
J gene: TRBJ1-6
clone size: NA
D gene: NA
CDR3 DNA: TGTGCCAGTAGTTCCACAGGGAACAGTGGCTCCTATAATTCACCCCTCCACTTT
CDR3 protein: CASSSTGNSGSYNSPLHF

V gene: TRBV15
CDR3 length: 12
J gene: TRBJ1-1
clone size: NA
D gene: NA
CDR3 DNA: TGTGCCACCAGCAGAGATCAACAAGAAGCTTTCTTT
CDR3 protein: CATSRDQQEAFF

V gene: TRBV5-1
CDR3 length: 17
J gene: TRBJ1-1
clone size: NA
D gene: NA
CDR3 DNA: TGCGCCAGCAGCTTGGGACTAGGAGGTCAGGTGAACACTGAAGCTTTCTTT
CDR3 protein: CASSLGLGGQVNTEAFF

V gene: TRBV25-1
CDR3 length: 14
J gene: TRBJ1-1
clone size: NA
D gene: TRBD1
CDR3 DNA: TGTGCCAGCAGACCGACAGGGGCGAACACTGAAGCTTTCTTT
CDR3 protein: CASRPTGANTEAFF

V gene: TRBV7-8
CDR3 length: 13
J gene: TRBJ1-2
clone size: once
D gene: NA
CDR3 DNA: TGTGCCAGCAGCTTATACAGGGATTATGGCTACACCTTC
CDR3 protein: CASSLYRDYGYTF

V gene: TRBV6-5
CDR3 length: 13
J gene: TRBJ2-7
clone size: NA
D gene: NA
CDR3 DNA: TGTGCCAGCAGTCGGGACATTCTCTACGAGCAGTACTTC
CDR3 protein: CASSRDILYEQYF

V gene: TRBV18
CDR3 length: 14
J gene: TRBJ1-1
clone size: NA
D gene: TRBD1
CDR3 DNA: TGTGCCAGCTCACCTCCGGGACAGGAGGTTGAAGCTTTCTTT
CDR3 protein: CASSPPGQEVEAFF

V gene: TRBV30
CDR3 length: 18
J gene: TRBJ1-6
clone size: NA
D gene: TRBD1
CDR3 DNA: TGTGCCTGGAGGGGAACCCGGACAGGGAGCTCCTATAATTCACCCCTCCACTTT
CDR3 protein: CAWRGTRTGSSYNSPLHF

V gene: TRBV10-3
CDR3 length: 12
J gene: TRBJ1-3
clone size: NA
D gene: NA
CDR3 DNA: TGTGCCGCCGAGGGGGGGGCCTACACCATATATTTT
CDR3 protein: CAAEGGAYTIYF

V gene: TRBV6-1
CDR3 length: 18
J gene: TRBJ1-5
clone size: NA
D gene: TRBD1
CDR3 DNA: TGTGCCAGCAGTGTTTCGGGACAGGGGTCTTATAGCAATCAGCCCCAGCATTTT
CDR3 protein: CASSVSGQGSYSNQPQHF

V gene: TRBV5-1
CDR3 length: 16
J gene: TRBJ2-6
clone size: NA
D gene: NA
CDR3 DNA: TGCGCCAGCATCCAAGACAGCCGCTCTGGGGCCAACGTCCTGACTTTC
CDR3 protein: CASIQDSRSGANVLTF

V gene: TRBV5-5
CDR3 length: 15
J gene: TRBJ2-4
clone size: NA
D gene: NA
CDR3 DNA: TGTGCCAGCAGCTTGTCTGGACTCCCGAAAAACATTCAGTACTTC
CDR3 protein: CASSLSGLPKNIQYF

V gene: TRBV3-1/TRBV3-2
CDR3 length: 17
J gene: TRBJ2-3
clone size: few
D gene: TRBD2
CDR3 DNA: TGTGCCAGCAGCCAAGCACTAGCGGGGGGAAACACAGATACGCAGTATTTT
CDR3 protein: CASSQALAGGNTDTQYF

V gene: TRBV30
CDR3 length: 15
J gene: TRBJ1-2
clone size: NA
D gene: NA
CDR3 DNA: TGTGCCTGGTCGCACCAAACACTCAGGGGAAATGGCTACACCTTC
CDR3 protein: CAWSHQTLRGNGYTF

V gene: TRBV2
CDR3 length: 15
J gene: TRBJ1-2
clone size: NA
D gene: NA
CDR3 DNA: TGTGCCAGCAGTTCCCAAAACCAACGGGGCTATGGCTACACCTTC
CDR3 protein: CASSSQNQRGYGYTF

V gene: TRBV19
CDR3 length: 17
J gene: TRBJ1-4
clone size: NA
D gene: NA
CDR3 DNA: TGTGCCAGTAGTATAAGAACCTTTTCGGGGACTAATGAAAAACTGTTTTTT
CDR3 protein: CASSIRTFSGTNEKLFF

V gene: TRBV3-1/TRBV3-2
CDR3 length: 16
J gene: TRBJ1-5
clone size: NA
D gene: TRBD1
CDR3 DNA: TGTGCCAGCAGCCAGACCGACAGGGGATGGAATCAGCCCCAGCATTTT
CDR3 protein: CASSQTDRGWNQPQHF

V gene: TRBV5-6
CDR3 length: 18
J gene: TRBJ2-2
clone size: NA
D gene: TRBD2
CDR3 DNA: TGTGCCAGCAGCCTCTTAGCGGGGGGCAATACGAACACCGGGGAGCTGTTTTTT
CDR3 protein: CASSLLAGGNTNTGELFF

V gene: TRBV4-1
CDR3 length: 14
J gene: TRBJ1-2
clone size: NA
D gene: NA
CDR3 DNA: TGCGCCAGCAGCCAAGAGGCCAGAGGCTATGGCTACACCTTC
CDR3 protein: CASSQEARGYGYTF

V gene: TRBV6-6
CDR3 length: 16
J gene: TRBJ2-7
clone size: NA
D gene: TRBD1
CDR3 DNA: TGTGCCAGCATCCACTCCGGGGGGACAGGGTCCTACGAGCAGTACTTC
CDR3 protein: CASIHSGGTGSYEQYF

V gene: TRBV18
CDR3 length: 14
J gene: TRBJ1-2
clone size: few
D gene: NA
CDR3 DNA: TGTGCCAGCTCACCAGCGGGGGGGGACTATGGCTACACCTTC
CDR3 protein: CASSPAGGDYGYTF

V gene: TRBV6-6
CDR3 length: 15
J gene: TRBJ1-6
clone size: NA
D gene: NA
CDR3 DNA: TGTGCCAGCAACCACGACATATGGTATAATTCACCCCTCCACTTT
CDR3 protein: CASNHDIWYNSPLHF

V gene: TRBV27
CDR3 length: 15
J gene: TRBJ1-5
clone size: NA
D gene: NA
CDR3 DNA: TGTGCCAGCAGTTTATCCAGACAGACGGGTCAGCCCCAGCATTTT
CDR3 protein: CASSLSRQTGQPQHF

V gene: TRBV7-2
CDR3 length: 14
J gene: TRBJ2-1
clone size: many
D gene: NA
CDR3 DNA: TGTGCCAGCAGCGCCTACAGGACCTACAATGAGCAGTTCTTC
CDR3 protein: CASSAYRTYNEQFF

V gene: TRBV7-2
CDR3 length: 15
J gene: TRBJ2-4
clone size: NA
D gene: NA
CDR3 DNA: TGTGCCAGCAGCTTGGCGGGGTTGGCCAAAAACATTCAGTACTTC
CDR3 protein: CASSLAGLAKNIQYF

V gene: TRBV2
CDR3 length: 12
J gene: TRBJ2-3
clone size: NA
D gene: TRBD1
CDR3 DNA: TGTGCCAGCAGTAAATCCGGACAGGCACAGTATTTT
CDR3 protein: CASSKSGQAQYF